Listed here are 20 T cell receptor beta chains from one sample, sequenced in a study of blood T cells in healthy people across ages (dated by TCRdb to between 2014 and 2016). Library construction relied on 5' RACE. Instrument used: Illumina HiSeq 2500. A second PCR of about 6 to 11 cycles was performed with a sample-barcoded 5' primer and a J-beta primer mix. TCRdb applied fastp at Q25 and MiXCR to the public reads, then kept only in-frame beta chains. Rows with one shared CDR3 protein collapse into an entry with the most common genes and DNA. This sample holds over 1,500,000 distinct CDR3 sequences; 49% were observed only once. The ten largest clones represent more than 2% of the sample. The specimen sequenced was blood. The source of these receptors is a woman in her 40s in good health.

This clonotype was recorded a few times. An end of the junction differs from the germline gene, which may be a read error. The V gene is TRBV20-1, the J gene TRBJ2-1; no clear D gene. This CDR3 is 10 amino acids long. The germline gives CDR1 DFQATT, CDR2 SNEGSKA (reference sequence). Written as DNA, the CDR3 is TGCAGGGCTATGGGGAATGAGCAGTTCTTC. This codes for CRAMGNEQFF.

There are a few counts of this clonotype. The V call is TRBV6-1, the J call TRBJ2-7; 7 bases are a match to TRBD1. With V trimmed by 3 bases and J by 2 bases, 7 bases remained unmatched. CDR3 size: 15 residues. CDR1 is MNHNS and CDR2 is SASEGT in the germline V gene. CDR3 DNA: TGTGCCAGCAGTGAGGGACAGCTGCACCCCTACGAGCAGTACTTC. Protein product: CASSEGQLHPYEQYF.

The chain couples TRBV20-1 to TRBJ2-3, with D perhaps assigned TRBD1 or TRBD2 (7 bases each). Trimming removed 6 bases at V and 10 bases at J, with 20 bases between. Looked up from germline, CDR1 is DFQATT and CDR2 is SNEGSKA (reference sequence). The CDR3 is made up of 13 amino acids. CDR3 DNA: TGCAGTGCCGGGCAGGGGGGGAGACCCTCGCAGTATTTT. The encoded protein is CSAGQGGRPSQYF.

This clonotype was counted a few times. The chain links TRBV11-2 to TRBJ2-4; possible D gene TRBD2, 7 bases. The CDR3 covers 17 residues. In germline, CDR1 is SGHAT, CDR2 FQNNGV. The ends were cut back, 3 bases at V and 0 bases at J, with 15 bases in the middle. The CDR3 reads CASSFGGLDGAKNIQYF. CDR3 sequence (DNA): TGTGCCAGCAGCTTCGGGGGGCTGGACGGAGCCAAAAACATTCAGTACTTC.

The chain combines TRBV2 with TRBJ2-5; possible D gene TRBD2, 5 bases. Trimming shortened V by 7 bases and J by 5 bases, and 11 bases separated the two germline ends. Germline V CDR1 and CDR2: SNHLY, FYNNEI. This CDR3 has 12 residues. The CDR3 DNA follows: TGTGCCAGCAACCGGGATGCCGAGACCCAGTACTTC. Amino acids: CASNRDAETQYF.

V gene TRBV24-1 combines with J gene TRBJ2-1; possible D gene TRBD1, 6 bases. V lost 2 bases, J lost 1 base, and 14 bases lay in between. Germline V gene data show CDR1 as KGHDR and CDR2 as SFDVKD. CDR3 length: 17 residues. The CDR3 spells CATSDWNDRLSYNEQFF. In DNA form, the CDR3 reads TGTGCCACCAGTGATTGGAACGACAGGCTGTCCTACAATGAGCAGTTCTTC.

Concerning this clonotype: The junction differs from germline at one of its ends, possibly a read error. The chain carries TRBV5-1 and TRBJ2-1, with D perhaps assigned TRBD1 or TRBD2 (6 bases each). The CDR3 sequence is 12 residues long. The germline gives CDR1 SGHRS, CDR2 YFSETQ. As DNA, the CDR3 is TGCGCCGGCAGCTTGGTAGGGGGGAAACAGTTCTTC. Amino acids: CAGSLVGGKQFF.

J is TRBJ1-5 and V is TRBV15; TRBD1 is a possible D gene (5 bases). Trimming cost V 0 bases and J 3 bases, with 12 bases left between them. This CDR3 has 16 residues. In germline, CDR1 is LNHNV, CDR2 YYDKDF (reference sequence). The CDR3 nucleotides read TGTGCCACCAGCAGAGAGGGACGGACCTCCAATCAGCCCCAGCATTTT. It encodes CATSREGRTSNQPQHF.

This clonotype showed up just a few times. The CDR3, as DNA: TGTGCCAGCAGTATGCAAGGGAGTTTCTCCTACGAGCAGTACTTC. Translated, it gives CASSMQGSFSYEQYF. This chain connects TRBV2 to TRBJ2-7, with D perhaps TRBD2 (5 bases). The germline gives CDR1 SNHLY, CDR2 FYNNEI. Trimming stripped 5 bases from V and 0 bases from J, with 14 bases between. The CDR3 extends over 15 amino acids.

This clonotype was observed a few times. The V call is TRBV28, the J call TRBJ2-5; 7 bases match TRBD2. V shed 5 bases, J shed 6 bases, and the junction held 6 bases outside the gene matches. Germline assignment: CDR1 MDHEN and CDR2 SYDVKM. The CDR3 spans 13 residues. In DNA form, the CDR3 reads TGTGCCAGCAGTCGGGAGGTGGGAAAGACCCAGTACTTC. Protein: CASSREVGKTQYF.

This clonotype was detected only once. The V gene is TRBV6-2 or TRBV6-3, the J gene TRBJ2-5; D tentatively fits TRBD1 or TRBD2 (5 bases each). The DNA end favors TRBJ2-7, so the J call may be wrong. CDR3 size: 14 residues. Germline V gene lookup returns CDR1 MNHEY and CDR2 SVGEGT. The CDR3 DNA reads TGTGCCAGCCTCGAGAGGGACGGTCTCCACGAGCAGTACTTC. Amino acid sequence: CASLERDGLHEQYF.

The CDR3 DNA follows: TGTGCCAGCACAACCACCCGGGACCTTCAAGAGACCCAGTACTTC. The encoded protein is CASTTTRDLQETQYF. The chain has TRBV7-9 and TRBJ2-5; D is perhaps TRBD1 or TRBD2 (5 bases each). Germline CDR1 and CDR2: SEHNR and FQNEAQ (reference sequence). Trimming pared 7 bases from V and 2 bases from J, leaving 17 bases between. The CDR3 runs to 15 residues.

The V call is TRBV15, the J call TRBJ1-4; D call uncertain. The CDR3 contains 17 residues. Germline-derived CDR1 and CDR2 are LNHNV and YYDKDF (reference sequence). The V end lost 0 bases, the J end lost 8 bases, and 19 bases lay between the germline ends. The CDR3 reads CATSRDPGGSVGEKLFF. In DNA form, the CDR3 reads TGTGCCACCAGCAGAGATCCGGGCGGGTCGGTGGGAGAAAAACTGTTTTTT.

This clonotype was observed once. A read error may be the cause here, since a much bigger clone is one base away. CDR3: CASKSGGETRYF. The CDR3 DNA reads as TGTGCTTCGAAATCAGGGGGAGAGACCCGGTACTTC. The V and J genes are TRBV6-5 and TRBJ2-5, with TRBD1 matching over 7 bases. Germline-derived CDR1 and CDR2 are MNHEY and SVGAGI. This CDR3 is 12 amino acids long.

The V and J genes are TRBV28 and TRBJ2-7; D is tentatively TRBD1 or TRBD2 (6 bases each). Germline CDR1 reads MDHEN; CDR2 reads SYDVKM. Between the trimmed V and J ends, which lost 10 bases and 0 bases, there was a span of 16 bases. The CDR3 length is 14 residues. The CDR3 coding sequence is TGTGCCACTGACACGCCGGGGGCCTCCTACGAGCAGTACTTC. Translation: CATDTPGASYEQYF.

This clonotype was observed at least ten times. The rearrangement uses TRBV4-3 and TRBJ1-2; 8 bases are a match to TRBD1. The germline gives CDR1 LGHNA, CDR2 YSLEER. Trimming at V came to 4 bases and at J to 8 bases, leaving 12 bases not matched to a gene. This CDR3 comprises 15 residues. The CDR3 is CASSRTGRDLSGYTF. In nucleotides, the CDR3 is TGCGCCAGCAGCCGGACAGGGCGAGACCTATCCGGCTACACCTTC.

In this sample, this clonotype turned up a few times. The chain links TRBV20-1 to TRBJ2-5, with TRBD2 as a possible D gene (5 bases). The V end was cut by 6 bases, the J end by 4 bases, with 18 bases between. This CDR3 region has 14 residues. CDR1 DFQATT and CDR2 SNEGSKA come from the germline V gene (reference sequence). DNA for the CDR3: TGCAGTGCGCACCTAGGAGGCTGGGGAGAGACCCAGTACTTC. It specifies CSAHLGGWGETQYF.

The chain recombines TRBV6-5 with TRBJ2-6; D is uncertain. V shed 8 bases and J shed 2 bases, with 13 bases lying between them. In germline, CDR1 is MNHEY, CDR2 SVGAGI. The CDR3 extends over 15 amino acids. DNA for the CDR3: TGTGCCAGCTGCCTCCTGGGTACTGGGGCCAACGTCCTGACTTTC. Translating it yields CASCLLGTGANVLTF.

A remark on this clonotype: Given a much more abundant clone one base away, this may be a read error. This chain connects TRBV11-2 to TRBJ2-7, with 9 nucleotides matching TRBD1. This CDR3 spans 13 amino acids. From germline, CDR1 is SGHAT and CDR2 FQNNGV. The CDR3 DNA reads as TGTGCATGCCGGGACAGGGCCTACAATGAGCAGTACTTC. This gives the protein CACRDRAYNEQYF.

The rearrangement uses TRBV6-1 and TRBJ2-5, with D hard to call. The DNA matches TRBJ2-7 better at its end, which makes the J call doubtful. The CDR3 extends over 11 amino acids. Germline V gene sequence: CDR1 MNHNS, CDR2 SASEGT. This CDR3 is CASSDPLEQYF. The CDR3, as DNA: TGTGCCAGCAGTGACCCCCTCGAGCAGTACTTC.